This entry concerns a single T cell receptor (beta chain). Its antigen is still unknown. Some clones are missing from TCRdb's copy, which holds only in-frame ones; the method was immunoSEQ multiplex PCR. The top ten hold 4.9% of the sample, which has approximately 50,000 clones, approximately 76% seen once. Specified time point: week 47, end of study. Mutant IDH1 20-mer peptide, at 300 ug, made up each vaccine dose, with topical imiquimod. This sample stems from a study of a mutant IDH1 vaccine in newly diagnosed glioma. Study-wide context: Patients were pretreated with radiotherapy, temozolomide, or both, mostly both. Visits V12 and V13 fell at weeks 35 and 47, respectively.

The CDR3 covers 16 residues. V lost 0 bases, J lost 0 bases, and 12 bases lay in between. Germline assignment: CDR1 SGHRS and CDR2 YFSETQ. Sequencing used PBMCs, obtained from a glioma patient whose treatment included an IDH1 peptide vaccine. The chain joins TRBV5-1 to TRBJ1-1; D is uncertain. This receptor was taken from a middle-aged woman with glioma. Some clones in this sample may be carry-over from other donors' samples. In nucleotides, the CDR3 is TGCGCCAGCAGCTTGGGGCCACTTAAGTTGAACACTGAAGCTTTCTTT. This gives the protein CASSLGPLKLNTEAFF.